One and the same sample provided the 17 T cell receptor beta chains below, sequenced in a study of T cells after yellow fever vaccination. One entry per CDR3 protein results from TCRdb running MiXCR on the 5' RACE reads. The sample shows hundreds of thousands of distinct CDR3 sequences, under 15% of them seen only once. Source: CD4+ T cells sorted from PBMCs, taken 15 days after the yellow fever booster vaccination. These receptors all come from a man aged 18 to 29 who received the YFV17D yellow fever vaccine.

This clonotype was picked up a small number of times. V is TRBV5-1 and J is TRBJ2-3, with D possibly TRBD1 on 5 matching bases. CDR1 and CDR2 from the germline V gene are SGHRS and YFSETQ. This CDR3 region has 14 residues. Trimming stripped 4 bases from V and 0 bases from J, with 9 bases between. The CDR3 nucleotides read TGCGCCAGCAGCCCAAGACAGAGCACAGATACGCAGTATTTT. Translation: CASSPRQSTDTQYF. Full variable domain (remainder filled in from reference TRBV5-1 and TRBJ2-3): KAGVTQTPRYLIKTRGQQVTLSCSPISGHRSVSWYQQTPGQGLQFLFEYFSETQRNKGNFPGRFSGRQFSNSRSEMNVSTLELGDSALYLCASSPRQSTDTQYFGPGTRLTVL.

V gene TRBV20-1 combines with J gene TRBJ2-2, with D perhaps assigned TRBD1 or TRBD2 (5 bases each). Trimming took off 3 bases at V and 6 bases at J, with 14 bases between the two ends. Germline CDR1 is DFQATT and CDR2 is SNEGSKA (reference sequence). The CDR3 extends over 14 amino acids. CDR3 residues: CSARGEEGAGELFF. CDR3 coding DNA: TGCAGTGCTAGGGGGGAAGAAGGCGCCGGGGAGCTGTTTTTT.

This clonotype was detected ten times or more. This sequence joins TRBV7-9 and TRBJ2-3, with unresolved D. Trimming took off 1 base at V and 6 bases at J, with 17 bases between the two ends. Germline values: CDR1 SEHNR, CDR2 FQNEAQ (reference sequence). This CDR3 contains 16 residues. CDR3 residues: CASSLDGSRVADTQYF. The CDR3 DNA reads as TGTGCCAGCAGCTTAGATGGATCCCGGGTGGCGGATACGCAGTATTTT.

CDR3 DNA: TGTGCCAGCAGTGTACAGGGGGCTTTCAAGACCCAGTACTTC. Amino acids: CASSVQGAFKTQYF. V and J are TRBV6-1 and TRBJ2-5, with 9 nucleotides matching TRBD1. The junction had 6 bases not matched to a gene; V was cut back by 4 bases and J by 6 bases. The germline V gene encodes CDR1 MNHNS and CDR2 SASEGT. CDR3 length: 14 amino acids.

This clonotype was recorded a few times. The chain's CDR3 is CASSQDLVAGYQETQYF. In DNA form, the CDR3 reads TGTGCCAGCAGCCAAGATCTAGTAGCGGGGTACCAAGAGACCCAGTACTTC. The rearrangement uses TRBV3-1 and TRBJ2-5; 8 bases are shared with TRBD2. CDR1 is LGHDT, CDR2 YNNKEL, per germline (reference sequence). With 0 bases clipped from V and 0 bases from J, the junction kept 6 bases outside the gene matches. This CDR3 region has 17 residues.

This clonotype was seen only a few times. The rearrangement links TRBV11-2 to TRBJ1-3; D perhaps matches TRBD1 (5 bases). V was shortened by 5 bases and J by 0 bases, with 11 bases between the two germline ends. Germline V CDR1 and CDR2: SGHAT, FQNNGV. The CDR3 spans 15 residues. This chain's CDR3 is CASSRDSHSGNTIYF. DNA of the CDR3: TGTGCCAGCAGCCGCGACAGCCACTCTGGAAACACCATATATTTT.

The rearrangement joins TRBV10-3 to TRBJ2-7; no reliable D call. V was shortened by 6 bases and J by 1 base, with 10 bases between the two germline ends. The CDR3 totals 13 residues. Germline CDR1 ENHRY, CDR2 SYGVKD. The CDR3 nucleotides are TGTGCCATCAGCCAGACTGTATCCTACGAGCAGTACTTC. Amino acids: CAISQTVSYEQYF.

J is TRBJ1-6 and V is TRBV19, with D uncertain. The CDR3 totals 13 residues. Germline CDR1 reads LNHDA; CDR2 reads SQIVND (reference sequence). V shed 5 bases and J shed 8 bases, with 10 bases lying between them. In DNA, the CDR3 is TGTGCCAGTAGTCTTCTCGAGGATTCACCCCTCCACTTT. Protein: CASSLLEDSPLHF.

This clonotype showed up just a few times. The chain links TRBV7-2 to TRBJ1-2; no clear D gene. The germline V and J ends were trimmed by 0 bases and 3 bases, with 11 bases remaining between them. Per the germline V gene, CDR1 is SGHTA and CDR2 is FQGNSA. This CDR3 has 15 amino acids. This CDR3 is CASSLAERPYYGYTF. The CDR3, as DNA: TGTGCCAGCAGCTTAGCGGAACGGCCGTACTATGGCTACACCTTC.

The chain recombines TRBV7-2 with TRBJ2-3, with 8 positions matching TRBD2. The CDR3 runs to 15 residues. Germline CDR1 is SGHTA and CDR2 is FQGNSA. With V trimmed by 3 bases and J by 10 bases, 12 bases remained unmatched. Here the CDR3 reads CASSFGGAKWGAQYF. The CDR3 DNA sequence: TGTGCCAGCAGCTTCGGGGGGGCGAAGTGGGGGGCGCAGTATTTT. Full variable domain (remainder filled in from reference TRBV7-2 and TRBJ2-3): GAGVSQSPSNKVTEKGKDVELRCDPISGHTALYWYRQSLGQGLEFLIYFQGNSAPDKSGLPSDRFSAERTGGSVSTLTIQRTQQEDSAVYLCASSFGGAKWGAQYFGPGTRLTVL.

This clonotype was seen more than once but under ten times. The chain carries TRBV4-2 and TRBJ1-1; weak D call: TRBD1 (6 bases). The V gene lost 3 bases and the J gene lost 0 bases, with 23 bases spanning the gap. The CDR3 length is 19 residues. Germline CDR1 reads LGHNA; CDR2 reads YNFKEQ. The CDR3 DNA follows: TGTGCCAGCAGCCAGGATAGCCTGAAGGGACACAGAGTGAACACTGAAGCTTTCTTT. Translation gives CASSQDSLKGHRVNTEAFF.

This clonotype was found many times. V is TRBV9 and J is TRBJ2-3; the match to TRBD2 covers 10 bases. With V trimmed by 3 bases and J by 0 bases, 4 bases remained unmatched. CDR1 and CDR2 (germline): SGDLS, YYNGEE. This CDR3 spans 16 amino acids. CDR3 sequence (DNA): TGTGCCAGCAGCGCTACTAGCGGGGCAAGCACAGATACGCAGTATTTT. This encodes CASSATSGASTDTQYF.

This clonotype has a handful of counts. The rearrangement joins TRBV24-1 to TRBJ1-1; D not certain. This CDR3 has 13 amino acids. The V gene's germline CDR1 is KGHDR and CDR2 SFDVKD. V lost 2 bases and J lost 7, with 10 bases in between. The CDR3 DNA is TGTGCCACCAGTGATTCCAACACAGTTGAAGCTTTCTTT. Translating it yields CATSDSNTVEAFF.

The chain employs TRBV6-5 and TRBJ1-2; TRBD1 is a possible D gene (5 bases). In germline, CDR1 is MNHEY, CDR2 SVGAGI. The CDR3 runs 14 residues. Trimming pared 4 bases from V and 8 bases from J, leaving 17 bases between. The CDR3 sequence is CASSLRGKTEGYTF. The CDR3 DNA sequence: TGTGCCAGCAGTTTGCGGGGGAAGACAGAGGGCTACACCTTC.

This clonotype was detected only a few times. The V call is TRBV7-3, the J call TRBJ1-1; 10 bases are shared with TRBD1. Germline V CDR1 and CDR2: SGHTA, FQGTGA. V dropped 4 bases and J dropped 0; count of bases not matched to a gene: 2. The CDR3 covers 15 residues. The CDR3 spells CASSWTGGVNTEAFF. CDR3 in DNA: TGTGCCAGCAGCTGGACAGGGGGGGTGAACACTGAAGCTTTCTTT.

The CDR3 loop reads CASSLLTDYTDTQYF. The CDR3 DNA sequence: TGTGCCAGCAGCTTGCTGACGGACTACACAGATACGCAGTATTTT. V usage is TRBV5-6 and J usage is TRBJ2-3, with a tentative D call TRBD2 (6 bases). The CDR3 sequence is 15 residues long. Germline V gene sequence: CDR1 SGHDT, CDR2 YYEEEE. Trimming removed 1 base from V and 2 bases from J, with 11 bases in between.

The sample holds many counts of this clonotype. This chain joins TRBV7-2 and TRBJ2-5; maybe TRBD2 (7 bases). Trimming took 0 bases from V and 4 from J, leaving 9 bases between them. The CDR3 runs to 14 residues. CDR1 SGHTA and CDR2 FQGNSA come from the germline V gene. As DNA, the CDR3 is TGTGCCAGCAGCTTAGCAGGGGGGGTAGAGACCCAGTACTTC. Its translation: CASSLAGGVETQYF.